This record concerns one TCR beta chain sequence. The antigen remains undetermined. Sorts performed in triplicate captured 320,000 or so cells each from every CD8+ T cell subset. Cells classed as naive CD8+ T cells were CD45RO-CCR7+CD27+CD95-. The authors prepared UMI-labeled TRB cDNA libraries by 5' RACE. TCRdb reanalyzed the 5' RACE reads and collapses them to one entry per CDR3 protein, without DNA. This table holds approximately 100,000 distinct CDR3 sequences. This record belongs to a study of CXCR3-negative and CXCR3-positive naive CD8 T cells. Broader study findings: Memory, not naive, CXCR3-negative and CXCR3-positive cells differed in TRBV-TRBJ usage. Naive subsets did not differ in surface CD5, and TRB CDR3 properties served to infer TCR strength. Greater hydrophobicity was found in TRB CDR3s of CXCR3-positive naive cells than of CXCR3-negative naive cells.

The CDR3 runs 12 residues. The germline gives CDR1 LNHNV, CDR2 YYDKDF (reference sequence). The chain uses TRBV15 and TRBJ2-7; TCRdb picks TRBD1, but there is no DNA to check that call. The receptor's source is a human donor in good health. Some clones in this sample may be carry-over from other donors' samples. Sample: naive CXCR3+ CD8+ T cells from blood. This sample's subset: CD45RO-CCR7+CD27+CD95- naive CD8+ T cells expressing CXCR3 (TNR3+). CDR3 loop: CATRGQSYEQYF.